These 11 T cell receptor beta chains were sequenced from one sample in a study of monozygotic twins with inflammatory bowel disease. Each CDR3 protein gets one entry in TCRdb, which reprocessed the 5' RACE reads and gives no DNA. The sample includes about 440,000 distinct CDR3 sequences. Sequences were obtained from blood. Every receptor here comes from a human donor with ulcerative colitis or Crohn's disease, or a healthy co-twin of an affected twin (not recorded which).

The rearrangement joins TRBV7-3 to TRBJ2-5. Germline V gene sequence: CDR1 SGHTA, CDR2 FQGTGA. This CDR3 has 13 amino acids. The chain's CDR3 is CASSLHPQETQYF.

This chain connects TRBV12-5 to TRBJ2-3; with no DNA, the TCRdb D assignment of TRBD2 cannot be verified. The CDR3 runs to 17 residues. CDR1 LGHNT and CDR2 FRNRAP come from the germline V gene. CDR3 sequence: CASGFHTGLPRADTQYF.

This chain connects TRBV7-9 to TRBJ2-3; TCRdb's D call, TRBD1, is unchecked because there is no DNA. The CDR3 runs 12 residues. CDR1 and CDR2 from the germline V gene are SEHNR and FQNEAQ (reference sequence). The CDR3 loop is CASRVGQGTQYF.

The chain combines TRBV12-3 or TRBV12-4 with TRBJ1-5; the TRBD1 assignment by TCRdb is unverifiable without DNA. This CDR3 has 16 residues. Here the CDR3 reads CASRPTGPGSNQPQHF.

Here the CDR3 reads CSASGTGEGKNIQYF. The chain uses TRBV20-1 and TRBJ2-4; with no DNA, the TCRdb D assignment of TRBD1 cannot be verified. The CDR3 is 15 residues long. Germline lookup yields CDR1 DFQATT and CDR2 SNEGSKA (reference sequence).

The chain recombines TRBV28 with TRBJ1-6; checking the TCRdb D call of TRBD1 is not possible without DNA. This CDR3 is built from 15 residues. Germline V lookup: CDR1 MDHEN, CDR2 SYDVKM. The CDR3 protein is CASSSGQSYNSPLHF.

The chain combines TRBV27 with TRBJ2-2; absent DNA, TCRdb's TRBD2 call cannot be checked. CDR1 and CDR2 from the germline V gene are MNHEY and SMNVEV (reference sequence). The CDR3 totals 14 residues. The CDR3 region is CASSLNVGPGELFF.

V usage is TRBV28 and J usage is TRBJ1-5; TCRdb names TRBD1, which stays unverified in the absence of DNA. CDR1 and CDR2 (germline): MDHEN, SYDVKM. The CDR3 totals 15 residues. This CDR3 is CAGTDRGRLGQPQHF.

J is TRBJ2-7 and V is TRBV7-9; TCRdb outputs TRBD1, but without DNA this stays unchecked. The germline CDR1 and CDR2 sequences are SEHNR and FQNEAQ (reference sequence). The CDR3 contains 12 residues. The CDR3 loop reads CASSLPGGEQYF.

The chain joins TRBV12-3 or TRBV12-4 to TRBJ2-7; there is no DNA to check the TCRdb D call of TRBD1. The length of the CDR3 is 14 residues. This chain's CDR3 is CASTLGQGRYEQYF.

The chain employs TRBV20-1 and TRBJ1-5. Germline V gives CDR1 DFQATT, CDR2 SNEGSKA (reference sequence). The CDR3 is made up of 15 amino acids. This CDR3 reads CSARAEAISNQPQHF.